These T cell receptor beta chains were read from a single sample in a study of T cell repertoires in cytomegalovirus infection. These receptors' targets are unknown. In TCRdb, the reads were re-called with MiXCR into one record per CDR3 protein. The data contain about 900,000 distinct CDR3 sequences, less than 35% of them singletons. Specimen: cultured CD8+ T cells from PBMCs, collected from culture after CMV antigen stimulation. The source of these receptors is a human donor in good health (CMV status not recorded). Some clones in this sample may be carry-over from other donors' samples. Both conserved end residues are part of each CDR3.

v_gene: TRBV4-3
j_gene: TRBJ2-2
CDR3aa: CASSQDGAANTGELFF

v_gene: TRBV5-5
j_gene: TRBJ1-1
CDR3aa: CASSLGGGEGPLEAFF

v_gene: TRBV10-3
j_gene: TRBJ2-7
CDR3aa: CAISFQEAGYEQYF

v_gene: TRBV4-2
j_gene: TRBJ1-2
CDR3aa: CASSQSQDNWSGYTF

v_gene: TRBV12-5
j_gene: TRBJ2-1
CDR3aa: CASGLRRDPARDEQFF

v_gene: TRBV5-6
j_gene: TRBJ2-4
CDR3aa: CASSGFFGEYF

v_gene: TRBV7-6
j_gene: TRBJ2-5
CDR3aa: CASSQGVSVREETQYF

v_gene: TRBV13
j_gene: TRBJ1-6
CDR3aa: CASSYGLGTANSPLHF

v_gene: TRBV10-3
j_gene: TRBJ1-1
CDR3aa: CAIRKDRGGYLNTEAFF

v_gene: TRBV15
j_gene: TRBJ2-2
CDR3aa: CATGSGGTGELFF

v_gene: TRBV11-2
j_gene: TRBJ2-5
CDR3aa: CASSLIYWGRLRETQYF

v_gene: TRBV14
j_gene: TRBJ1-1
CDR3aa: CASSPRSDPSEAFF

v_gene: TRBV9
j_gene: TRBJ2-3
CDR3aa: CASREGHTDTQYF

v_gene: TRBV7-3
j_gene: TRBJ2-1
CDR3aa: CASSLWGGGPLNEQFF

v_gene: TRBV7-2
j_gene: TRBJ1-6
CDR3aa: CASSFNPGPNSPLHF

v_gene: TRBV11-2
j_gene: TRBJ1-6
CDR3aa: CASSLGAGNGSPLHF

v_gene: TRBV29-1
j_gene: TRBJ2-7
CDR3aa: CSVEDPGQQAGSYEQYF